This TCR beta chain was documented in a study of cytomegalovirus exposure and HLA in healthy donors. Generated by immunoSEQ multiplex PCR, the TCRdb table keeps only in-frame clones and is missing some. The sample holds over 250,000 clones, roughly nine tenths seen once. Trimming took 2 bases from V and 2 from J, leaving 16 bases between them. Germline V gene sequence: CDR1 MNHEY, CDR2 SMNVEV (reference sequence). This CDR3 has 16 amino acids. The source is a woman under 40 in good health and CMV-seropositive. Sequencing input: PBMCs. The chain links TRBV27 to TRBJ2-7; D might be TRBD1 (6 bases). CDR3 in amino acids: CASSLAWTVLTYEQYF. In DNA, the CDR3 is TGTGCCAGCAGTTTAGCTTGGACAGTACTAACCTACGAGCAGTACTTC.